One TCR beta chain is described in this entry. Its specificity is not known. These data are taken from a study of T cell repertoires in cytomegalovirus infection. The germline CDR1 and CDR2 sequences are SGHTA and FQGTGA. CDR3 length equals 15 residues. The V and J ends lost 5 bases and 1 base, in that order; junction bases with no gene match: 3. From the reads, TCRdb called clonotypes with MiXCR, one entry per CDR3 protein. There are around 100,000 distinct CDR3 sequences in the sample; roughly 41% occur only once, and about three quarters lies in the top ten. Points from the study as a whole: The ex vivo response was dominated by HLA-C-restricted CMV-specific TCR beta clonotypes.

The sequencing used CD8+ T cells from cultured PBMCs, collected from culture after CMV antigen stimulation. This rearrangement joins TRBV7-3 to TRBJ2-3, with 10 positions matching TRBD2. The origin of this receptor is a human donor in good health (CMV status not recorded). Some clones in this sample may be carry-over from other donors' samples. CDR3 in DNA: TGTGCCAGCAGCACTAGCGGGGCGCGCACAGATACGCAGTATTTT. Translated: CASSTSGARTDTQYF.